A single sample gave rise to the 5 T cell receptor beta chains below, sequenced in a study of T cells in Graves' hyperthyroidism and ophthalmopathy. Regions amplified from RNA transcripts were the TCR beta CDR3 regions. During a first-round RT-PCR of the TCR CDR3, the HTBI primer set was used. TCRdb reprocessed the multiplex PCR reads via MiXCR and lists one record per CDR3 protein. The table has about 350,000 distinct CDR3 sequences, about 15% seen once. Sequencing used blood. The origin of the receptors is a woman in her 30s with Graves' hyperthyroidism.

The V and J genes are TRBV9 and TRBJ2-1; the match to TRBD2 covers 12 bases. The CDR3 length is 16 residues. The germline V gene has CDR1 SGDLS and CDR2 YYNGEE. With 0 bases clipped from V and 8 bases from J, the junction kept 6 bases outside the gene matches. The CDR3 is CASSVAPSGRADEQFF. The CDR3 DNA reads TGTGCCAGCAGCGTAGCTCCTAGCGGGAGGGCCGATGAGCAGTTCTTC. Full variable domain (rest looked up from reference TRBV9 and TRBJ2-1): DSGVTQTPKHLITATGQRVTLRCSPRSGDLSVYWYQQSLDQGLQFLIQYYNGEERAKGNILERFSAQQFPDLHSELNLSSLELGDSALYFCASSVAPSGRADEQFFGPGTRLTVL.

At least ten counts were recorded for this clonotype. This sequence joins TRBV2 and TRBJ2-7, with a possible D match to TRBD2 (5 bases). CDR3 length: 13 amino acids. Trimming cost V 7 bases and J 3 bases, with 13 bases left between them. Germline V gives CDR1 SNHLY, CDR2 FYNNEI. The chain's CDR3 is CASMRGIGYEQYF. The CDR3 region has the DNA TGTGCCAGCATGAGAGGGATTGGCTACGAGCAGTACTTC.

The chain employs TRBV28 and TRBJ2-3; unclear D gene. Germline lookup yields CDR1 MDHEN and CDR2 SYDVKM. This CDR3 is built from 15 residues. Trimming pared 3 bases from V and 0 bases from J, leaving 10 bases between. This chain's CDR3 is CASSFLKTSTDTQYF. CDR3 sequence (DNA): TGTGCCAGCAGTTTCCTTAAGACTAGCACAGATACGCAGTATTTT. Looking up the rest from reference TRBV28 and TRBJ2-3 gives the full variable domain: DVKVTQSSRYLVKRTGEKVFLECVQDMDHENMFWYRQDPGLGLRLIYFSYDVKMKEKGDIPEGYSVSREKKERFSLILESASTNQTSMYLCASSFLKTSTDTQYFGPGTRLTVL.

The chain links TRBV11-2 to TRBJ2-3; D might be TRBD1 (6 bases). The V and J ends lost 4 bases and 2 bases respectively, with 10 bases between them. The length of the CDR3 is 14 residues. Per the germline V gene, CDR1 is SGHAT and CDR2 is FQNNGV. As DNA, the CDR3 is TGTGCCAGCAGCTCCGACAGGTTCACAGATACGCAGTATTTT. Amino acid sequence: CASSSDRFTDTQYF.

The rearrangement links TRBV3-1 to TRBJ2-1; D might be TRBD1 (6 bases). This CDR3 contains 12 residues. The germline CDR1 and CDR2 sequences are LGHDT and YNNKEL (reference sequence). V was trimmed by 2 bases and J by 8 bases, leaving 7 bases between them. This CDR3 reads CASSQKGDEQFF. The CDR3 DNA is TGTGCCAGCAGCCAAAAGGGGGATGAGCAGTTCTTC.